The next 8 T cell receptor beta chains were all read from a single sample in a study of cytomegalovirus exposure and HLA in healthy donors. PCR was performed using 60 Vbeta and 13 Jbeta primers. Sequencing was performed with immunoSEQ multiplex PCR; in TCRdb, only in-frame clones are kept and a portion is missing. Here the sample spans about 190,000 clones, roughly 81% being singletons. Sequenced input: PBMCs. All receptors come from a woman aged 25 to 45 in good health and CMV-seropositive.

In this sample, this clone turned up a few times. Here the CDR3 reads CASSQTNGARGYSYEQYF. The CDR3 nucleotides read TGTGCCAGCAGCCAAACCAACGGGGCCAGGGGCTATTCTTACGAGCAGTACTTC. The rearrangement joins TRBV14 to TRBJ2-7, with D tentatively TRBD1 (6 bases). The CDR3 is 18 residues long. Trimming removed 2 bases at V and 4 bases at J, with 24 bases between. CDR1 SGHDN and CDR2 FVKESK come from the germline V gene.

The CDR3 here is CASSWQTGVNTEAFF. CDR3 in DNA: TGTGCCAGCAGCTGGCAGACAGGGGTGAACACTGAAGCTTTCTTT. This chain links TRBV7-2 with TRBJ1-1; the match to TRBD1 covers 8 bases. Germline lookup yields CDR1 SGHTA and CDR2 FQGNSA. The trim removed 4 bases at V and 0 bases at J, leaving 4 bases unmatched. The CDR3 sequence is 15 residues long.

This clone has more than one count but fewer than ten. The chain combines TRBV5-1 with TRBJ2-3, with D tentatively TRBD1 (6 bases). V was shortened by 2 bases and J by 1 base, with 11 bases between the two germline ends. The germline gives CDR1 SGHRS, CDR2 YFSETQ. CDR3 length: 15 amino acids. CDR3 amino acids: CASSFGGAGTDTQYF. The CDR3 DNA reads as TGCGCCAGCAGCTTTGGGGGCGCGGGCACAGATACGCAGTATTTT. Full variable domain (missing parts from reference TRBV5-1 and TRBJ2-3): KAGVTQTPRYLIKTRGQQVTLSCSPISGHRSVSWYQQTPGQGLQFLFEYFSETQRNKGNFPGRFSGRQFSNSRSEMNVSTLELGDSALYLCASSFGGAGTDTQYFGPGTRLTVL.

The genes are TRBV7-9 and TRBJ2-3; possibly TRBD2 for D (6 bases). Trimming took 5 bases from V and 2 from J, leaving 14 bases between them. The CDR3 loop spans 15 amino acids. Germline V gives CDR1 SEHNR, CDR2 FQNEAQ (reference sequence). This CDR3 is CASSPRLENTDTQYF. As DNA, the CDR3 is TGTGCCAGCAGCCCTAGACTAGAAAACACAGATACGCAGTATTTT.

CDR3 sequence: CASSFLAGGPDTGELFF. CDR3 bases: TGCGCCAGCAGCTTTCTAGCGGGAGGGCCAGACACCGGGGAGCTGTTTTTT. The chain recombines TRBV5-1 with TRBJ2-2; 12 nucleotides agree with TRBD2. The CDR3 has 17 residues. Losses at the gene ends were 2 bases for V and 3 bases for J; bases not matched to a gene: 5. Germline CDR1 SGHRS, CDR2 YFSETQ.

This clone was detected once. The chain's CDR3 is CASSLTGGGGANVLTF. CDR3 bases: TGTGCCAGCAGCTTAACAGGGGGTGGTGGGGCCAACGTCCTGACTTTC. The V call is TRBV7-9, the J call TRBJ2-6, with TRBD1 matching 8 bases. The V and J ends lost 2 bases and 3 bases, in that order; junction bases with no gene match: 3. This CDR3 has 16 residues. Germline V gene sequence: CDR1 SEHNR, CDR2 FQNEAQ (reference sequence).

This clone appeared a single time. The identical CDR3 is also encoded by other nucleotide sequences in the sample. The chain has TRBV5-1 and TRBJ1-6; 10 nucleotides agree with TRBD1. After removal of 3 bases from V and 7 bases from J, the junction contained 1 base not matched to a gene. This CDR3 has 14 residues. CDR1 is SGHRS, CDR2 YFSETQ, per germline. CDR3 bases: TGCGCCAGCAGCTCGGGACAGGGGAATTCACCCCTCCACTTT. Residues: CASSSGQGNSPLHF. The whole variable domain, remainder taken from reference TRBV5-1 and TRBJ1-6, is KAGVTQTPRYLIKTRGQQVTLSCSPISGHRSVSWYQQTPGQGLQFLFEYFSETQRNKGNFPGRFSGRQFSNSRSEMNVSTLELGDSALYLCASSSGQGNSPLHFGNGTRLTVT.

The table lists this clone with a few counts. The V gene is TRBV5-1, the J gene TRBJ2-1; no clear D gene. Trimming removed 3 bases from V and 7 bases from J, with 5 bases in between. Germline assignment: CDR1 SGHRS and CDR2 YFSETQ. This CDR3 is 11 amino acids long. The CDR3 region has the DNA TGCGCCAGCAGCTACACAAATGAGCAGTTCTTC. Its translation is CASSYTNEQFF.